Shown below are 4 T cell receptor beta chains from a single sample sequenced in a study of shared T cell receptors in the human thymus. Profiling relied on immunoSEQ multiplex PCR, and the TCRdb table lists in-frame clones only, not all of them. Here the sample spans hundreds of thousands of clones, around 87% being singletons. These records were also assigned to another study, of human thymus T cells.

Material for sequencing was thymocytes. The receptors shown here come from a boy under two years old with a congenital heart defect.

The chain couples TRBV4-1 to TRBJ2-5, with 11 bases matching TRBD1. CDR1 is MGHRA, CDR2 YSYEKL, per germline. This CDR3 is built from 15 residues. After removal of 2 bases from V and 5 bases from J, the junction contained 4 bases not matched to a gene. The CDR3 DNA sequence: TGCGCCAGCAGCCAATCGGGACAGGGGGGGGAGACCCAGTACTTC. This gives the protein CASSQSGQGGETQYF.

The table lists this clone with a count of one. Written as DNA, the CDR3 is TGTGCCAGCAGTTTGTTGGCGGGAGATAGGTACGAGCAGTACTTC. Translated: CASSLLAGDRYEQYF. This chain uses TRBV28 with TRBJ2-7; 7 nucleotides line up with TRBD2. This CDR3 has 15 amino acids. V lost 3 bases and J lost 4; bases outside the gene matches: 9. Germline V gives CDR1 MDHEN, CDR2 SYDVKM.

About this clone itself: Other DNA sequences within the sample encode an identical CDR3. The rearrangement links TRBV30 to TRBJ1-6; TRBD1 might be the D (5 bases). V was trimmed by 7 bases and J by 7 bases, leaving 17 bases between them. Germline-derived CDR1 and CDR2 are GTSNPN and SVGIG (reference sequence). This CDR3 region has 14 residues. The CDR3 protein is CASNWGQGNSPLHF. CDR3 coding DNA: TGTGCCTCTAATTGGGGTCAGGGAAATTCACCCCTCCACTTT.

The chain joins TRBV21-1 to TRBJ2-7; the D call TRBD1 from the table was never checked on the DNA. TRBV21-1 is reported as a pseudogene. The CDR3 has 14 amino acids. CDR3 bases: TGTGCCACCAAGAGGGGGCCGGGTCGCTACGAGCAGTACTTC. As protein: CATKRGPGRYEQYF.